These 3 T cell receptor beta chains were sequenced from one sample in a study of T-cell reconstitution after alpha-beta-depleted transplantation in children. The authors prepared the TCRbeta library with unique molecular identifiers. TCRdb fed the PCR reads into MiXCR, producing one record per CDR3 protein. The sample shows about 640,000 distinct CDR3 sequences, roughly 17% of them seen only once. Sequenced material: PBMCs from the stem cell graft donor, taken from the stem cell graft. The receptor set was obtained from a human donor who donated a stem cell graft to a child with acute myeloid leukemia.

This clonotype was recorded many times. This chain links TRBV12-3 or TRBV12-4 with TRBJ1-2, with a possible D match to TRBD1 (5 bases). There are 13 residues in the CDR3. The V gene lost 4 bases and the J gene lost 4 bases, with 10 bases spanning the gap. CDR3 region: CASSSTDSYGYTF. CDR3 in DNA: TGTGCCAGCAGTTCGACAGACTCCTATGGCTACACCTTC.

The CDR3 DNA reads as TGCAGTGCTAGTTGGGACAGGGGGTACGAGCAGTACGTC. It encodes CSASWDRGYEQYV. The V gene is TRBV20-1, the J gene TRBJ2-7; 11 bases are shared with TRBD1. J gave up 4 bases and V 3 bases, and 2 bases lay outside the gene matches. CDR1 is DFQATT, CDR2 SNEGSKA, per germline (reference sequence). The CDR3 runs 13 residues.

V usage is TRBV7-9 and J usage is TRBJ1-1; weak D call: TRBD1 (6 bases). Per the germline V gene, CDR1 is SEHNR and CDR2 is FQNEAQ (reference sequence). Deletions cut 5 bases from V and 1 base from J, with 17 bases between. This CDR3 is built from 16 residues. The CDR3 region has the DNA TGTGCCAGCAGCAAGGGGGGCGGGGGCTCGAACACTGAAGCTTTCTTT. Translating gives CASSKGGGGSNTEAFF.